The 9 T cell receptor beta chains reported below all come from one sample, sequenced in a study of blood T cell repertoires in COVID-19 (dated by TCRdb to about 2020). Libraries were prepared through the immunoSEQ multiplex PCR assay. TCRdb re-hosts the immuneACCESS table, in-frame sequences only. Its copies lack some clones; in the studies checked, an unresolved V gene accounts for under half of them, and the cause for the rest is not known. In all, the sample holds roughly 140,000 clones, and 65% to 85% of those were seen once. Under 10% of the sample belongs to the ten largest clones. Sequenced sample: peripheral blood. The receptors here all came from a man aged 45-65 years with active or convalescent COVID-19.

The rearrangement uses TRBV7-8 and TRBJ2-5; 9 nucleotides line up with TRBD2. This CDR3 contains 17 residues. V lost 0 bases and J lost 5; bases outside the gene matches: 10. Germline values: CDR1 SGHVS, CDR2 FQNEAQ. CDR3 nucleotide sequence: TGTGCCAGCAGCTTAGCGCGGTTAGCGGGAGAGTGGGAGACCCAGTACTTC. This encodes CASSLARLAGEWETQYF. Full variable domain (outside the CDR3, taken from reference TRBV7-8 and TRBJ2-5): GAGVSQSPRYKVAKRGQDVALRCDPISGHVSLFWYQQALGQGPEFLTYFQNEAQLDKSGLPSDRFFAERPEGSVSTLKIQRTQQEDSAVYLCASSLARLAGEWETQYFGPGTRLLVL.

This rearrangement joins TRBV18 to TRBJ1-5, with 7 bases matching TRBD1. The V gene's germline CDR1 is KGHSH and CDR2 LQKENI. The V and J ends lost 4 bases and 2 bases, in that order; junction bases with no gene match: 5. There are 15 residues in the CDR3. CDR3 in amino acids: CASSQQGLGNQPQHF. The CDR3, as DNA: TGTGCCAGCTCACAACAGGGGTTGGGCAATCAGCCCCAGCATTTT.

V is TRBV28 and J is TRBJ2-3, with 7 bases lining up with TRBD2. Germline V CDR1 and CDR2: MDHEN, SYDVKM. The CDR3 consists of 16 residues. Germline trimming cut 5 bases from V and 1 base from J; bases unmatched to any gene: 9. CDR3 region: CASSRLRTSRTDTQYF. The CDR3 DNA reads TGTGCCAGCAGTCGACTTCGGACTAGTCGCACAGATACGCAGTATTTT.

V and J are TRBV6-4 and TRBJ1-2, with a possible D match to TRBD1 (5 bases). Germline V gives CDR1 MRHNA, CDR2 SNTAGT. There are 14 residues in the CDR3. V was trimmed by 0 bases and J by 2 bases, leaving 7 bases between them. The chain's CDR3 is CASSDSGANYGYTF. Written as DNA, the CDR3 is TGTGCCAGCAGTGACTCAGGGGCGAACTATGGCTACACCTTC.

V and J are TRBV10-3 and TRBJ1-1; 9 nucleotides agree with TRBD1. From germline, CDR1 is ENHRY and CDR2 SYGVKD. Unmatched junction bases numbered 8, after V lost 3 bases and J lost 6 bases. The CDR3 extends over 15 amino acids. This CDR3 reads CAISDLGQGVSEAFF. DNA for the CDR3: TGTGCCATCAGTGACTTGGGACAGGGAGTCTCTGAAGCTTTCTTT.

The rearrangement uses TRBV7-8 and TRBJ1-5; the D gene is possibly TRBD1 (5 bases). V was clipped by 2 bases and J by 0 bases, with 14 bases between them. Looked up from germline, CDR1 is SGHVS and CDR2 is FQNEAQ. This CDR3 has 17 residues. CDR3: CASSLNRGGVSNQPQHF. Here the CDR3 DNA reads TGTGCCAGCAGCTTAAATAGGGGAGGGGTTAGCAATCAGCCCCAGCATTTT.

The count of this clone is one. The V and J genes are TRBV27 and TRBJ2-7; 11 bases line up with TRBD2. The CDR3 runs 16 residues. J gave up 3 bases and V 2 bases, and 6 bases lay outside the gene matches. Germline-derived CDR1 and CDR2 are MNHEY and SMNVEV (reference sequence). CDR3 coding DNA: TGTGCCAGCAGTTTAGGACAGACTAGCGGGGTCTACGAGCAGTACTTC. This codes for CASSLGQTSGVYEQYF.

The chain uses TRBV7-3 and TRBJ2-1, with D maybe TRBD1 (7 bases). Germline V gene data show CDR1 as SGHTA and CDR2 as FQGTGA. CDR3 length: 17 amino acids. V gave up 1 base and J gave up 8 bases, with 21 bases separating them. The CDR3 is CASSLMAGGGRWDEQFF. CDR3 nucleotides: TGTGCCAGCAGCTTAATGGCAGGGGGAGGTCGATGGGATGAGCAGTTCTTC.

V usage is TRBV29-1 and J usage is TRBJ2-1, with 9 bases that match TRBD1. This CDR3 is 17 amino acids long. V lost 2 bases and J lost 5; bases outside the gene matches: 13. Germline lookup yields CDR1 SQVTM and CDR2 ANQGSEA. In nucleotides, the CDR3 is TGCAGCGTTGAAACACCGTCCGGGACAGGGCAGAACAATGAGCAGTTCTTC. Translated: CSVETPSGTGQNNEQFF.